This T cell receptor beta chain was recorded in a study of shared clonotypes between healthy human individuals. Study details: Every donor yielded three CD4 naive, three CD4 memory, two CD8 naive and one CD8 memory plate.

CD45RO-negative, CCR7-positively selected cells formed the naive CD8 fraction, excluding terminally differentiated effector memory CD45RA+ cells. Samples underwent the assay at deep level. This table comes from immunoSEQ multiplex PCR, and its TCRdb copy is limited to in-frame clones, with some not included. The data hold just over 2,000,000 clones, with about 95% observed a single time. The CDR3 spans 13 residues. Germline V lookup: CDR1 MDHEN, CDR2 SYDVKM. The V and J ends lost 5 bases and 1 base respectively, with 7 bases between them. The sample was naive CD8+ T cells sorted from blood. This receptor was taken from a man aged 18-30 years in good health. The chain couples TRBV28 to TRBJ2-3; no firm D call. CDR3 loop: CASSLDGTDTQYF. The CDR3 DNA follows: TGTGCCAGCAGTCTGGATGGCACAGATACGCAGTATTTT.